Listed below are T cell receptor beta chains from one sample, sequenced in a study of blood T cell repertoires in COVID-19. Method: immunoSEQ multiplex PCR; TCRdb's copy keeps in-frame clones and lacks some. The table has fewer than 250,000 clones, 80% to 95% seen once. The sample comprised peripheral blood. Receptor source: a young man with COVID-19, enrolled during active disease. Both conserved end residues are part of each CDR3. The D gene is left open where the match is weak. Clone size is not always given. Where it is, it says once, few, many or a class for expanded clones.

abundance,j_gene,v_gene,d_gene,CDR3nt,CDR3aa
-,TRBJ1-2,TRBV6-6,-,TGTGCCAGCAGTCCCGTATCCGGCAGGCTGCGAAATTTCAGGGACTACACCTTC,CASSPVSGRLRNFRDYTF
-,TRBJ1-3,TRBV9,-,TGTGCCAGCAGCGCCGGACATCTCTCTGGAAACACCATATATTTT,CASSAGHLSGNTIYF
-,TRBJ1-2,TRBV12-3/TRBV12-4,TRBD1,TGTGCCAGCAGCATGGGACAGGGCTATGGCTACACCTTC,CASSMGQGYGYTF
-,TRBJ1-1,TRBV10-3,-,TGTGCCACTGGGACGGGGGAGAACACTGAAGCTTTCTTT,CATGTGENTEAFF
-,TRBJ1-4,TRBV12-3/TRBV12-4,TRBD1,TGTGCCAGCAGTCGGGACAGTCGAAAACTGTTTTTT,CASSRDSRKLFF
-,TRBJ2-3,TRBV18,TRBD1,TGTGCCAGCTCACCTCCGGGACAGATCACAGATACGCAGTATTTT,CASSPPGQITDTQYF
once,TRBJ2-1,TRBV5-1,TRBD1,TGCGCCAGCAGCGGCGGGACAGGGGGCTCCAATGAGCAGTTCTTC,CASSGGTGGSNEQFF
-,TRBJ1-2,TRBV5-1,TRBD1,TGCGCCAGCAGCCCCCCTGGGACAGAGACGTTCTTC,CASSPPGTETFF
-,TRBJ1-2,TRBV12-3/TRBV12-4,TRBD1,TGTGCCAGCAGTCCAGGGGGCGAAGGCTACACCTTC,CASSPGGEGYTF
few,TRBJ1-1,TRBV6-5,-,TGTGCCAGCGGCACCCTATACGGCGGAAACACTGAAGCTTTCTTT,CASGTLYGGNTEAFF
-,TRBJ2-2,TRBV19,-,TGTGCCAGCCGGGACACCGGGGAGCTGTTTTTT,CASRDTGELFF
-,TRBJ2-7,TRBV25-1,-,TGTGCCAGCAGTGATCCCGGGGGGCGGAGCTCCTACGAGCAGTACTTC,CASSDPGGRSSYEQYF
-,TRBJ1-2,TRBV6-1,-,TGTGCCAGCAGTGAATCGCACACTAACTATGGCTACACCTTC,CASSESHTNYGYTF
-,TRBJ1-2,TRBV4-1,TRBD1,TGCGCCAGCAGCAGGGACAGTAACTATGGCTACACCTTC,CASSRDSNYGYTF
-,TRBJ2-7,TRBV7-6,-,TGTGCCAGCAGCTTGGATTGGCGGGGGCGGTACGAGCAGTACTTC,CASSLDWRGRYEQYF
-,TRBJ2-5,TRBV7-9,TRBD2,TGTGCCAGCAGCTCCGGGGGGGGTCTCGGGGAGACCCAGTACTTC,CASSSGGGLGETQYF
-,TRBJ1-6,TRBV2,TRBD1,TGTGCCAGCAACCGGGACAGGGGGTCACCCCTCCACTTT,CASNRDRGSPLHF
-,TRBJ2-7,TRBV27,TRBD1,TGTGCCAGCAGCTTGCTTGACAGGGTGTATGAGCAGTACTTC,CASSLLDRVYEQYF
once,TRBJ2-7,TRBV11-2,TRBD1,TGTGCCAGCAGCCCCCGGGACAGGGCCTACGAGCAGTACTTC,CASSPRDRAYEQYF
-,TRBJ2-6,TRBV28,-,TGTGCCAGCAGCACTACAGGGGCCAACGTCCTGACTTTC,CASSTTGANVLTF
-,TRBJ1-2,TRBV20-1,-,TGCAGTGCTAGTGTCCCGAACTATGGCTACACCTTC,CSASVPNYGYTF
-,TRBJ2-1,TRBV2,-,TGTGCCAGCAAACTAGCCGGCAGAGACAATGAGCAGTTCTTC,CASKLAGRDNEQFF
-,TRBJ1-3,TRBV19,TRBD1,TGTGCCAGTAGCAGCGGGACAGGGGCTGGAAACACCATATATTTT,CASSSGTGAGNTIYF
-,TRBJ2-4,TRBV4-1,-,TGCGCCAGCAGCCAAGCGTCCGAAAACATTCAGTACTTC,CASSQASENIQYF
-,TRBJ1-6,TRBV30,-,TGTGCCTGGAGTCGGGATTCACCCCTCCACTTT,CAWSRDSPLHF
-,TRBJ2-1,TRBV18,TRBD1,TGTGCCAGCTCGTCGGACAGGTTCAATGAGCAGTTCTTC,CASSSDRFNEQFF